The T cell receptor beta chain under discussion was sequenced for a study of shared clonotypes between healthy human individuals. This CDR3 is built from 13 residues. V was pared by 2 bases and J by 5 bases, with 12 bases between. Germline CDR1 reads GTSNPN; CDR2 reads SVGIG (reference sequence). Repertoires were generated with immunoSEQ multiplex PCR, while TCRdb's copy carries only in-frame clones and drops some. The sample comprises approximately 1.1 million clones, about 80% of which are singletons, and 0.5% to 0.6% rests with the top ten. With respect to this clone: Its antigen is undetermined.

Study-level findings and limits: Naive subsets typically showed greater estimated richness than memory subsets.

A CD45RA+ naive subset and a CD45RA-negative memory subset were split from CD4+ cells. This TCR was recovered from a man in his late teens or twenties in good health. Some clones in this sample may be carry-over from other donors' samples. The sequencing input was memory CD4+ T cells from PBMCs. Documented subset: CD45RA-negative fraction. This chain links TRBV30 with TRBJ1-2; D gene unclear. The CDR3 reads CAWSMAPVYGYTF. The CDR3 DNA reads TGTGCCTGGAGTATGGCTCCGGTGTATGGCTACACCTTC.